This T cell receptor (beta chain) was identified in a study of cytomegalovirus exposure and HLA in healthy donors. Study results and caveats: An observed cluster of highly shared sequence variants was recorded as a likely sequencing artifact. According to reports, the classifier identified cytomegalovirus status with high specificity and sensitivity.

Per the germline V gene, CDR1 is SGDLS and CDR2 is YYNGEE. CDR3 length: 16 amino acids. J was trimmed by 0 bases and V by 0 bases; bases with no gene match: 5. Comment on this clone: Its antigen remains unidentified.

The PCR employed 60 Vbeta primers together with 13 Jbeta primers. Data came from immunoSEQ multiplex PCR; TCRdb stores just in-frame clones and leaves some out. The sample lists around 210,000 clones, roughly four fifths occurring once. Sequenced sample: PBMCs. This TCR derives from a middle-aged woman in good health and CMV-seronegative. The chain carries TRBV9 and TRBJ1-1; 7 nucleotides agree with TRBD1. The CDR3 bases are TGTGCCAGCAGCGTAGAAACCGGGACAGTGAACACTGAAGCTTTCTTT. The encoded protein is CASSVETGTVNTEAFF. Based on the CDR3 plus reference TRBV9 and TRBJ1-1, the full variable domain is DSGVTQTPKHLITATGQRVTLRCSPRSGDLSVYWYQQSLDQGLQFLIQYYNGEERAKGNILERFSAQQFPDLHSELNLSSLELGDSALYFCASSVETGTVNTEAFFGQGTRLTVV.